This TCR beta chain was recorded in a study of blood T cell repertoires in COVID-19 (dated by TCRdb to the early 2020s). For the study in its entirety: Samples covering the acute and convalescent phases of COVID-19 were provided by collaborators in the United States, Italy and Spain. Sample metadata almost always included a de-identified subject ID, COVID-19 status, age in years and sex. Samples came from the ongoing ImmuneRACE study (first 160 participants) plus 1,254 subjects from 6 global collaborators. Where available, HLA class I and class II types were taken from metadata supplied by the sample provider and were not determined by assay-based typing. Deeply sampled blood TCRbeta repertoires from subjects exposed to, actively infected with, or recovered from COVID-19 were included in the dataset. A freely available public database, intended as a resource for researchers studying the immune response to SARS-CoV-2, is where the repertoires were released. The material from the prospective study consisted of cDNA or gDNA derived from T cells, B-cell-depleted T cells, or PBMCs. What the authors observed across the whole study: The quantity of clinical and demographic metadata differed by source and by participant and was supplied without curation.

CDR1 SNHLY and CDR2 FYNNEI are derived from the germline V gene. The CDR3 runs 14 amino acids, cysteine and phenylalanine included. Just the 42-base CDR3 DNA is kept, in frame starting at base 1. Relative to germline, V is 3 bases shorter and J is 6 bases shorter, with 12 bases between their ends. TCRbeta CDR3 regions were amplified from genomic DNA by means of the immunoSEQ Assay, a bias-controlled multiplex PCR. The authors' pipeline ran thus. Nucleated cell counts per sample were estimated from amplification of reference gene primers within the assay. To quantify the absolute abundance of each unique TCRbeta CDR3 rearrangement, sequence reads were collapsed and filtered. For each sample, productive Simpson clonality was calculated by taking the square root of Simpson's diversity index across productive rearrangements. Not all clones reach the TCRdb copy of this immuneACCESS table, which keeps in-frame sequences only. Checked studies attribute under half of the gap to unresolved V genes and leave the rest unexplained. Clone size and V and J calls were adopted from that table, with D and trimming inferred from the DNA. For this sample the table gives some 120,000 clones, of which roughly 80% were detected only once. Clones ranked in the top ten supply around 10% of the sample.

Remarks on this clone: Its antigen specificity is not known. No clone much larger than this one lies a single base away; base qualities are absent.

Each collaborating institution followed its own protocols to collect whole blood in K2EDTA tubes. For TCRbeta analysis, collaborators shipped samples in one of three forms: frozen whole blood, isolated PBMCs, or DNA extracted from either of those sample types. The sample comprised peripheral blood. This TCR derives from a human donor in a cohort sampled during active COVID-19. Rearrangement joined TRBV2 to TRBJ1-5; the D gene is not confidently resolved. The nucleotide sequence is TGTGCCAGCAGTGATGGCCAGGCTCCTCAGCCCCAGCATTTT. Its translation reads: CASSDGQAPQPQHF.